This is a list of T cell receptor beta chains from one sample in a study of Ad26.COV2.S vaccination and SARS-CoV-2 variants. This table comes from immunoSEQ multiplex PCR, and its TCRdb copy is limited to in-frame clones, with some not included. The data hold roughly 390,000 clones, with 75% to 90% observed a single time. The sequences come from peripheral blood, collected in a trial of Ad26.COV2.S vaccine versus placebo. These receptors were obtained from a person aged 18 to 65 who received the Ad26.COV2.S COVID-19 vaccine or a placebo. Each CDR3 is given with its conserved first and last residue. Each record gives: D gene, J gene, clone size, V gene, CDR3 protein, CDR3 DNA. A D gene is named only where the DNA matches it firmly. Clone sizes are given selectively: once, few, many, or a class where the clone is expanded.

>TRBD1|TRBJ2-7|.|TRBV29-1
CSVRTGGYEQYF
TGCAGCGTGAGGACAGGGGGCTACGAGCAGTACTTC
>TRBD1|TRBJ2-2|.|TRBV6-5
CAGGTGANTGELFF
TGTGCCGGGGGAACAGGGGCGAACACCGGGGAGCTGTTTTTT
>.|TRBJ1-3|.|TRBV7-9
CASSLNFGRDSGNTIYF
TGTGCCAGCAGCTTGAACTTTGGACGAGACTCTGGAAACACCATATATTTT
>TRBD1|TRBJ2-7|.|TRBV29-1
CSVGGQTYEQYF
TGCAGCGTTGGGGGACAGACCTACGAGCAGTACTTC
>TRBD1|TRBJ1-5|.|TRBV18
CASSLETGMHSNQPQHF
TGTGCCAGCTCACTTGAGACAGGGATGCATAGCAATCAGCCCCAGCATTTT
>.|TRBJ2-7|.|TRBV19
CASSISEGYEQYF
TGTGCCAGTAGTATATCGGAGGGTTACGAGCAGTACTTC
>.|TRBJ2-3|.|TRBV5-1
CASSFRGTDTQYF
TGCGCCAGCAGCTTTCGTGGCACAGATACGCAGTATTTT
>TRBD1|TRBJ2-7|.|TRBV18
CASSQGAAGEQYF
TGTGCCAGCTCGCAGGGGGCAGCCGGCGAGCAGTACTTC
>TRBD1|TRBJ1-4|once|TRBV30
CAWSSGTANEKLFF
TGTGCCTGGAGTTCCGGGACAGCTAATGAAAAACTGTTTTTT
>.|TRBJ1-2|few|TRBV6-5
CASSYSNAGGGYGYTF
TGTGCCAGCAGTTACTCGAATGCCGGGGGGGGCTATGGCTACACCTTC